This TCR beta chain was recovered during a study of Ad26.COV2.S vaccination and SARS-CoV-2 variants. Looking at the study overall: This donor came from the COV1001 trial of Ad26.COV2.S. Findings of the study overall: People who got the vaccine or the placebo had similar non-spike TCR breadth.

This clone was counted once. Its target is not known. Treatment of the sample: about 20 received Ad26.COV2.S at low or high dose, single or two shots; five or six received placebo; per-sample allocation not given. The study sampled participants on day 63 after the first vaccine or placebo injection. The length of the CDR3 is 15 residues. The germline gives CDR1 SGHVS, CDR2 FQNEAQ. V dropped 1 base and J dropped 1 base, with 8 bases sitting between them. Assay: immunoSEQ multiplex PCR; the TCRdb copy retains only in-frame clones and omits some. The repertoire holds about 400,000 clones, with approximately 89% as singletons.

The chain couples TRBV7-8 to TRBJ1-5, with D unclear. The material sequenced was peripheral blood, taken in a trial of Ad26.COV2.S vaccine versus placebo. The clonotype was recovered from a person aged 18 to 65 who received the Ad26.COV2.S COVID-19 vaccine or a placebo. The CDR3: CASSLGPESNQPQHF. CDR3 sequence (DNA): TGTGCCAGCAGCTTAGGACCGGAGAGCAATCAGCCCCAGCATTTT.